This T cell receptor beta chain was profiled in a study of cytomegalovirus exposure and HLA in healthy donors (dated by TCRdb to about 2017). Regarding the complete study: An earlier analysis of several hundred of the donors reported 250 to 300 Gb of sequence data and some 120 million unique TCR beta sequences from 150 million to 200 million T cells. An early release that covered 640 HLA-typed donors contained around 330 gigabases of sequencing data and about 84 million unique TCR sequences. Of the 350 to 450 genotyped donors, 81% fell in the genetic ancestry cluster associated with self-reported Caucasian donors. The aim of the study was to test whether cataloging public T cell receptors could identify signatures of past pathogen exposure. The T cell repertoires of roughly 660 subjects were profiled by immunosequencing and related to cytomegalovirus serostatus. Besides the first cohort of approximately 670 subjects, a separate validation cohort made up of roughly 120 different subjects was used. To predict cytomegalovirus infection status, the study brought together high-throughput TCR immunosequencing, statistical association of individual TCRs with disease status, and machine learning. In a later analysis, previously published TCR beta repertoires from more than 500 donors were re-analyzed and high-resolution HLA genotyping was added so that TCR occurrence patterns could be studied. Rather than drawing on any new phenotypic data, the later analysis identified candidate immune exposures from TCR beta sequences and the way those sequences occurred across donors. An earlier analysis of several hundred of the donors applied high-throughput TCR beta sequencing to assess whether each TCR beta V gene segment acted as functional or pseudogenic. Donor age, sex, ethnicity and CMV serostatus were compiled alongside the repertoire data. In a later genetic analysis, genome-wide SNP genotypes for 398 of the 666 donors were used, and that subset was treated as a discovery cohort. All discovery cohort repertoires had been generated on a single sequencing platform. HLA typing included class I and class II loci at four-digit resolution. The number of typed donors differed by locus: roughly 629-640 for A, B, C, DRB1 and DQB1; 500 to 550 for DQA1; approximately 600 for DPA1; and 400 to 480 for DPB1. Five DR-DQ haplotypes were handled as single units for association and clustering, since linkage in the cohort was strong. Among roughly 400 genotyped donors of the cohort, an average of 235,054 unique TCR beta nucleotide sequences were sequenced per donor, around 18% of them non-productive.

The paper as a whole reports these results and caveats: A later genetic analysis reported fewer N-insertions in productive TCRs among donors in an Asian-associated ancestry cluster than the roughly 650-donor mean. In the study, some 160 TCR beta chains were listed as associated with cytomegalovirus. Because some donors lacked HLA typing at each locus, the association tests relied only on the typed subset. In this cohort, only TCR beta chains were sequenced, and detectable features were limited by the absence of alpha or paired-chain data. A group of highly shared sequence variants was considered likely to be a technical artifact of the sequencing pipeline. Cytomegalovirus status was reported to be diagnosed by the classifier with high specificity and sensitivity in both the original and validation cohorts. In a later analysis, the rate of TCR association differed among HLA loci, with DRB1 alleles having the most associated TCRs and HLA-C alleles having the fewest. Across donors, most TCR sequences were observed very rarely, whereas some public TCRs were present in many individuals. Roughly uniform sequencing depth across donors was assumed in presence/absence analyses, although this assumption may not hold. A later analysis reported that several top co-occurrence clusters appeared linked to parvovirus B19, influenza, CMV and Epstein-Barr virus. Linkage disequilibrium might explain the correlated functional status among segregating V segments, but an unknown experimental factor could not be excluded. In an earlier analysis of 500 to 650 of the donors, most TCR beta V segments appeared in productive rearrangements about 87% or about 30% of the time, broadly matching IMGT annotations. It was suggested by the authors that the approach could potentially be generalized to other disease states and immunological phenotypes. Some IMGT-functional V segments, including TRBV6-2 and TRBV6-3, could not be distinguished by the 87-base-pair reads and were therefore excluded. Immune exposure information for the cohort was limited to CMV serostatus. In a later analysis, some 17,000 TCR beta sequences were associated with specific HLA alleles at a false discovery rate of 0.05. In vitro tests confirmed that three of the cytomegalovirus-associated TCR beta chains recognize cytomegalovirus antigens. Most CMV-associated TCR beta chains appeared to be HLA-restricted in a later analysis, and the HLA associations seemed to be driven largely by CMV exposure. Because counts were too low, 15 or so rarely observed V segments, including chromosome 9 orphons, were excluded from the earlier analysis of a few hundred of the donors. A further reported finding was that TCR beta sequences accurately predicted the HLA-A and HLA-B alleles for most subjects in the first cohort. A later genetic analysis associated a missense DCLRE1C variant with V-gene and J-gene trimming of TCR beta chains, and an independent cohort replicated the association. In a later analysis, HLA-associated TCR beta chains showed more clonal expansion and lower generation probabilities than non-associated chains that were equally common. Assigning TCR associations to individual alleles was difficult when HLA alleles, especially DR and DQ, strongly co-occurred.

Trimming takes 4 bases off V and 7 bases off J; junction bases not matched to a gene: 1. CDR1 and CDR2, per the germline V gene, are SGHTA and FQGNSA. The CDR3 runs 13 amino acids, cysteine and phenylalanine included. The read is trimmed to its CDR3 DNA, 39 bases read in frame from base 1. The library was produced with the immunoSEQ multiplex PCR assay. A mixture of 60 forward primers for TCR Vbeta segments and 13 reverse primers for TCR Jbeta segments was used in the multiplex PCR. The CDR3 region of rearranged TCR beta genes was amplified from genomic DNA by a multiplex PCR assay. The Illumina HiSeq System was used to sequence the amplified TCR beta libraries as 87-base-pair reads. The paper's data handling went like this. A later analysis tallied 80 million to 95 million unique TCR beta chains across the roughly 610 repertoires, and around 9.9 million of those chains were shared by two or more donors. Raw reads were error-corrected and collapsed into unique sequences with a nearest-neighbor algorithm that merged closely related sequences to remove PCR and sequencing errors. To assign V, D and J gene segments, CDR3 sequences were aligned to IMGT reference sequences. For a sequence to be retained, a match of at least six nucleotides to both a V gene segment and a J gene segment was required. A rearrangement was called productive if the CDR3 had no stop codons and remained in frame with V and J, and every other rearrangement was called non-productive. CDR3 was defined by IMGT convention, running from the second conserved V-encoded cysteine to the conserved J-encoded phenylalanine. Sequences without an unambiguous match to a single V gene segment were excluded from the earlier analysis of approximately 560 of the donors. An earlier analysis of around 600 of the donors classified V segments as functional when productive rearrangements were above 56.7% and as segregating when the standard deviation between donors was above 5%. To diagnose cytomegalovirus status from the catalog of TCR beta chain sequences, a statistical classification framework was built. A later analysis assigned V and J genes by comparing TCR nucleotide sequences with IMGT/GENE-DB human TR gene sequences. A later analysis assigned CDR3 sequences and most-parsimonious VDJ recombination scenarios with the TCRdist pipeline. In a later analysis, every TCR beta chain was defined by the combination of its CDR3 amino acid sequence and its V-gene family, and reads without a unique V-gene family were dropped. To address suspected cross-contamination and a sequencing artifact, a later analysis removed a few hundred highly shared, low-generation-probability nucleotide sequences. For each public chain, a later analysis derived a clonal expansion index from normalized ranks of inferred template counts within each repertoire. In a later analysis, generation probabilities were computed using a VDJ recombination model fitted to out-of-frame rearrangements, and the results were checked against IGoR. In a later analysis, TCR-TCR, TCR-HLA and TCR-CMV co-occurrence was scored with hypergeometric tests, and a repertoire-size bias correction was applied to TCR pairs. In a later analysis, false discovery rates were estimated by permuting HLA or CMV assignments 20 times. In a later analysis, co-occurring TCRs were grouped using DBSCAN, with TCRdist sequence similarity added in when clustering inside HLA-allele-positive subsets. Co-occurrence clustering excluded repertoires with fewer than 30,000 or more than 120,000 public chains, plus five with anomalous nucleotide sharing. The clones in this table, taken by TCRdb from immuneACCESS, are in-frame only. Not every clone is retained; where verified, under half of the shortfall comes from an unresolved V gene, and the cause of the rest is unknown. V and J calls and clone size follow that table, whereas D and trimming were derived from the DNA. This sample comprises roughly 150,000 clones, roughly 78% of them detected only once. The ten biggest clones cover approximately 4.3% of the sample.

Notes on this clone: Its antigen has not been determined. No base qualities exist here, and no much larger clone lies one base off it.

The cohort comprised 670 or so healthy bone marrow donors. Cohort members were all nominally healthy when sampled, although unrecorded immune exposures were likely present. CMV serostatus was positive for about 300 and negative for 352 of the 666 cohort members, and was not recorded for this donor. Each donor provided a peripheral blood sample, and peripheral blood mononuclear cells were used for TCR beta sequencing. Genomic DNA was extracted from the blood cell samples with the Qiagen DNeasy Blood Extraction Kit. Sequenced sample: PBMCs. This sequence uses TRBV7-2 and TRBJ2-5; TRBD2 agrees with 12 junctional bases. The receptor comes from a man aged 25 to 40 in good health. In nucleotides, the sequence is TGTGCCAGCAGCTCGGGACTAGCGGGGACCCAGTACTTC. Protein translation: CASSSGLAGTQYF.